This T cell receptor beta chain is from a study of long-term antiretroviral therapy in people with HIV. Study-wide background: It was about a decade before the 2015 immediate-ART recommendation that the earliest samples were taken. Study conclusions and caveats: From the mid-2000s to the late 2010s, blood was obtained, possibly while participants received older ART regimens.

A remark on this clone: The antigen remains unidentified.

Researchers report immunoSEQ v3.0 was run at survey level. TCRdb's table, derived via immunoSEQ multiplex PCR, lists solely in-frame clones and lacks some. This sample yields roughly 15,000 clones, of which about 81% are seen a single time; approximately 12% belongs to the top ten. V shed 5 bases and J shed 0 bases, with 17 bases lying between them. Germline CDR1 SGHTA, CDR2 FQGNSA. This CDR3 has 16 amino acids. Sequenced material: unsorted PBMCs, taken approximately 3.4 years after starting antiretroviral therapy. This TCR came from a woman aged 40 to 50 with HIV. The chain carries TRBV7-2 and TRBJ2-7; D tentatively reads TRBD1 or TRBD2 (6 bases each). The CDR3 DNA reads as TGTGCCAGCAGCCCCAATTTGGGGGGCCTCTCCTACGAGCAGTACTTC. Its translation is CASSPNLGGLSYEQYF.